The 20 T cell receptor beta chains below all came from one sample that was sequenced in a study of CD8+ T cells in alopecia areata. In each case, RNA was isolated and then reverse transcribed into cDNA as the sequencing template. Clones were sequenced by immunoSEQ multiplex PCR, and TCRdb holds only the in-frame ones, with some missing. The sample records roughly 200,000 clones, 56% being singletons. The sample was CD8+ T cells sorted from blood. The receptor source for this set is a human donor in good health.

This clone showed up just once. This chain uses TRBV27 with TRBJ1-6, with a possible D match to TRBD1 (5 bases). Germline assignment: CDR1 MNHEY and CDR2 SMNVEV (reference sequence). V gave up 5 bases and J gave up 9 bases, with 11 bases separating them. The CDR3 runs to 13 residues. The CDR3 protein is CASSLMTASPLHF. For the CDR3, the DNA is TGTGCCAGCAGTCTCATGACAGCTTCACCCCTCCACTTT.

This clone showed up just a few times. The genes are TRBV10-3 and TRBJ1-2, with a possible D match to TRBD1 (6 bases). CDR1 is ENHRY and CDR2 is SYGVKD in the germline V gene. This CDR3 has 12 residues. The V end lost 6 bases, the J end lost 3 bases, and 8 bases lay between the germline ends. The CDR3 protein is CAIRDRYYGYTF. In nucleotides, the CDR3 is TGTGCCATCAGGGACAGATACTATGGCTACACCTTC.

The chain couples TRBV9 to TRBJ2-3; TRBD2 is a possible D gene (6 bases). The CDR3 is 13 residues long. Trimming shortened V by 3 bases and J by 5 bases, and 10 bases separated the two germline ends. The germline V gene has CDR1 SGDLS and CDR2 YYNGEE. This CDR3 reads CASSAEGGDTQYF. CDR3 nucleotide sequence: TGTGCCAGCAGCGCAGAGGGAGGAGATACGCAGTATTTT.

The chain combines TRBV13 with TRBJ2-2; TRBD2 matches 7 bases. The V segment lost 4 bases and the J segment 6 bases; nucleotides outside the gene matches: 2. Germline lookup yields CDR1 PRHDT and CDR2 FYEKMQ (reference sequence). The CDR3 is 13 amino acids. The CDR3 bases are TGTGCCAGCAGCTCTGGACTAGCCGGGGAGCTGTTTTTT. This translates into CASSSGLAGELFF.

This chain joins TRBV27 and TRBJ1-5, with TRBD1 matching over 7 bases. Unmatched junction bases numbered 13, after V lost 7 bases and J lost 7 bases. Germline V gives CDR1 MNHEY, CDR2 SMNVEV (reference sequence). The CDR3 totals 15 residues. In DNA form, the CDR3 reads TGTGCCAGCACCGATCGCAGACAGGGAGACCAGCCCCAGCATTTT. Protein: CASTDRRQGDQPQHF.

In its sample, this clone ranks as medium-sized (0.01 to 0.1%). The rearrangement links TRBV6-4 to TRBJ2-3, with 7 bases that match TRBD1. V lost 0 bases to trimming and J lost 4 bases; unmatched junction nucleotides: 1. CDR1 and CDR2 from the germline V gene are MRHNA and SNTAGT. The CDR3 spans 14 residues. CDR3 amino acids: CASSDSQGADTQYF. CDR3 bases: TGTGCCAGCAGTGACTCGCAGGGGGCAGATACGCAGTATTTT.

This clone was counted between two and nine times. This chain connects TRBV13 to TRBJ1-2; D not certain. The germline CDR1 and CDR2 sequences are PRHDT and FYEKMQ (reference sequence). The length of the CDR3 is 14 residues. V was cut by 2 bases and J by 1 base, with 8 bases left in between. The CDR3 loop is CASSLTAFNYGYTF. The CDR3 nucleotides are TGTGCCAGCAGCTTAACAGCGTTTAACTATGGCTACACCTTC.

The genes are TRBV7-9 and TRBJ2-5; possible D gene TRBD2, 6 bases. This CDR3 region has 14 residues. Per the germline V gene, CDR1 is SEHNR and CDR2 is FQNEAQ (reference sequence). V was pared by 3 bases and J by 3 bases, with 11 bases between. DNA of the CDR3: TGTGCCAGCAGCTTCGCGGGGACCGAAGAGACCCAGTACTTC. This translates into CASSFAGTEETQYF.

The V and J genes are TRBV29-1 and TRBJ2-1; TRBD2 might be the D (5 bases). Trimming removed 6 bases at V and 5 bases at J, with 17 bases between. CDR1 and CDR2 (germline): SQVTM, ANQGSEA. The CDR3 sequence is 14 residues long. This CDR3 is CSVVDSLNHNEQFF. Written as DNA, the CDR3 is TGCAGCGTCGTGGACTCTCTAAACCACAATGAGCAGTTCTTC.

This clone appeared a few times. V usage is TRBV5-4 and J usage is TRBJ2-3; D is ambiguous. CDR3 length equals 12 residues. CDR1 and CDR2 from the germline V gene are SGHNT and YYREEE (reference sequence). Trimming left V 2 bases short and J 4 bases short, with 5 bases between. The CDR3 protein is CASSFQADTQYF. The CDR3 DNA sequence: TGTGCCAGCAGCTTCCAGGCAGATACGCAGTATTTT.

This chain joins TRBV27 and TRBJ1-1; 7 nucleotides match TRBD1. The germline CDR1 and CDR2 sequences are MNHEY and SMNVEV (reference sequence). The CDR3 spans 21 residues. Trimming removed 3 bases from V and 0 bases from J; junction bases left unmatched: 22. Written as DNA, the CDR3 is TGTGCCAGCAGTTTTGCCGTGGGACAGAGAGCCGAAGGGCCTATGAACACTGAAGCTTTCTTT. Translating gives CASSFAVGQRAEGPMNTEAFF.

This clone has a handful of counts. The chain couples TRBV5-1 to TRBJ2-7, with TRBD1 matching 9 bases. V lost 0 bases, J lost 5 bases, and 0 bases stayed unmatched. Per germline, CDR1 SGHRS and CDR2 YFSETQ. CDR3 size: 13 residues. DNA for the CDR3: TGCGCCAGCAGCTTGGGGACAGGGGACGAGCAGTACTTC. Translating it yields CASSLGTGDEQYF.

The chain combines TRBV6-1 with TRBJ1-1; a possible D gene is TRBD1 (5 bases). The CDR3 contains 14 residues. V shed 4 bases and J shed 3 bases, with 12 bases lying between them. Germline-derived CDR1 and CDR2 are MNHNS and SASEGT. DNA for the CDR3: TGTGCCAGCAGTGCCCCCACGGGGGACACTGAAGCTTTCTTT. Translation: CASSAPTGDTEAFF.

This clone was recorded a few times. The chain recombines TRBV4-1 with TRBJ2-5; D ambiguous. This CDR3 contains 16 residues. The V end lost 4 bases, the J end lost 1 base, and 16 bases lay between the germline ends. Germline V gives CDR1 MGHRA, CDR2 YSYEKL. This CDR3 reads CASSPREKVLQETQYF. DNA for the CDR3: TGCGCCAGCAGCCCCAGAGAGAAGGTTCTCCAAGAGACCCAGTACTTC.

The V call is TRBV27, the J call TRBJ2-7; TRBD2 is a possible D gene (6 bases). Trimming cost V 6 bases and J 6 bases, with 18 bases left between them. The germline CDR1 and CDR2 sequences are MNHEY and SMNVEV (reference sequence). There are 14 residues in the CDR3. CDR3 sequence: CASSLTGTQAEQYF. Here the CDR3 DNA reads TGTGCCAGCAGCCTTACCGGGACTCAGGCCGAGCAGTACTTC.

This sequence joins TRBV4-2 and TRBJ1-1; D is perhaps TRBD1 (5 bases). The CDR3 contains 14 residues. Germline loops: CDR1 LGHNA, CDR2 YNFKEQ. V was trimmed by 3 bases and J by 7 bases, leaving 15 bases between them. CDR3 sequence: CASSQGAEQVEAFF. CDR3 coding DNA: TGTGCCAGCAGCCAGGGTGCGGAACAGGTTGAAGCTTTCTTT.

The CDR3 region has the DNA TGTGCCAGCAGCTCTTCGCGGGACAATGAGCAGTTCTTC. Protein: CASSSSRDNEQFF. The J gene is TRBJ2-1, the V gene TRBV27, with D possibly being TRBD2 (5 bases). Germline CDR1 and CDR2: MNHEY and SMNVEV (reference sequence). The CDR3 length is 13 residues. Trimming took off 6 bases at V and 5 bases at J, with 11 bases between the two ends.

This clone was observed once. The rearrangement uses TRBV28 and TRBJ2-3; 7 bases align to TRBD1. J was trimmed by 4 bases and V by 5 bases; bases with no gene match: 9. This CDR3 is built from 15 residues. CDR1 and CDR2 (germline): MDHEN, SYDVKM. DNA of the CDR3: TGTGCCAGCAGTCACGACAGGGTGGATGCAGATACGCAGTATTTT. It translates to CASSHDRVDADTQYF. Full variable domain (remainder filled in from reference TRBV28 and TRBJ2-3): DVKVTQSSRYLVKRTGEKVFLECVQDMDHENMFWYRQDPGLGLRLIYFSYDVKMKEKGDIPEGYSVSREKKERFSLILESASTNQTSMYLCASSHDRVDADTQYFGPGTRLTVL.

This clone is a singleton in its sample. This chain joins TRBV30 and TRBJ1-2, with a weak D call TRBD1 (5 bases). The V gene's germline CDR1 is GTSNPN and CDR2 SVGIG (reference sequence). The CDR3 spans 11 residues. Trimming left V 4 bases short and J 4 bases short, with 7 bases between. The CDR3 protein is CAWTGGYGYTF. CDR3 nucleotide sequence: TGTGCCTGGACGGGGGGCTATGGCTACACCTTC.

This clone was counted a single time. The chain combines TRBV27 with TRBJ2-1; TRBD2 is a possible D gene (6 bases). The CDR3 is 12 residues long. V lost 7 bases, J lost 7 bases, and 11 bases lay in between. Germline V gene lookup returns CDR1 MNHEY and CDR2 SMNVEV (reference sequence). CDR3 DNA sequence: TGTGCCAGCACCGCCGGGGGTAATGAGCAGTTCTTC. The encoded protein is CASTAGGNEQFF.